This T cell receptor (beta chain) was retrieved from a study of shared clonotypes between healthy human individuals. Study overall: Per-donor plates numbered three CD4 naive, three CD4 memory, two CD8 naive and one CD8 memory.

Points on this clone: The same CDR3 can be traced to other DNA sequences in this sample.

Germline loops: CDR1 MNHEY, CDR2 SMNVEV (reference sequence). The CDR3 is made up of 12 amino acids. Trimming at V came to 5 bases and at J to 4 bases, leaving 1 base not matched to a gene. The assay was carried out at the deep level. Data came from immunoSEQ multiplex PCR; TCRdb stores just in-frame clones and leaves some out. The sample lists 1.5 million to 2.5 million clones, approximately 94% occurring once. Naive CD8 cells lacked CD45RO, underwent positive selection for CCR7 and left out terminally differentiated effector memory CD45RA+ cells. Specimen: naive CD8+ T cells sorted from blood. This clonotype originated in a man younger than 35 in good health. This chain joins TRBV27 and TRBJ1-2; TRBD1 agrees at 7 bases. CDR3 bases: TGTGCCAGCAGTCCAGGGGGCTATGGCTACACCTTC. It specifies CASSPGGYGYTF.